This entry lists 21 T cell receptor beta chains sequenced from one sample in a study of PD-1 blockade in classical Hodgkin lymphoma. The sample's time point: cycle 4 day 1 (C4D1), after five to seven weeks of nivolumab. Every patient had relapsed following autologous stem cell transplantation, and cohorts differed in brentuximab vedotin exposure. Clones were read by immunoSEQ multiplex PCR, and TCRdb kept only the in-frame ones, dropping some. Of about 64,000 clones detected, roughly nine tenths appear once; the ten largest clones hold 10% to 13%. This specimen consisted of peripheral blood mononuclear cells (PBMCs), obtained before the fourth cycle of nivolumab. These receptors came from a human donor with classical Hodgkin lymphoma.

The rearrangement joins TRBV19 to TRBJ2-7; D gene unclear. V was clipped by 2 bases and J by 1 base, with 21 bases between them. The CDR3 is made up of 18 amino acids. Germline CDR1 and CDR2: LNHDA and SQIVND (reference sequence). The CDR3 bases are TGTGCCAGTAGTATAAAAACGGAGAACCGTAACCCTTCCTACGAGCAGTACTTC. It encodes CASSIKTENRNPSYEQYF.

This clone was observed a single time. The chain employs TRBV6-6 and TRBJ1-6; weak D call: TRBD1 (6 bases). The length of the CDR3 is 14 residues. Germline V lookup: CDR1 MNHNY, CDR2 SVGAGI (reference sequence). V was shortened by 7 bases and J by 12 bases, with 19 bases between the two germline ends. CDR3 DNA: TGTGCCAGCAAGACAGGCGGAAAGCATGTACCCCTCCACTTT. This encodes CASKTGGKHVPLHF.

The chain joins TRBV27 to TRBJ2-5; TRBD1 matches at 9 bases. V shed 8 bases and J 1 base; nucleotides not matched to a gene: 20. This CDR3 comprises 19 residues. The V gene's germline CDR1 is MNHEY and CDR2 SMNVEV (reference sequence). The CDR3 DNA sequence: TGTGCCAGCGCTAGGGAGGGACAGGGTCCGCGGTCTTTCCAAGAGACCCAGTACTTC. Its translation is CASAREGQGPRSFQETQYF.

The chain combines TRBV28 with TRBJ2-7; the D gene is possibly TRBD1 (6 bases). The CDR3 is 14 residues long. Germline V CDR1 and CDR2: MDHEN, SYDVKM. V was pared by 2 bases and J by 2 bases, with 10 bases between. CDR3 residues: CASSLVSGAYEQYF. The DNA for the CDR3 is TGTGCCAGCAGTTTAGTTTCAGGGGCCTACGAGCAGTACTTC.

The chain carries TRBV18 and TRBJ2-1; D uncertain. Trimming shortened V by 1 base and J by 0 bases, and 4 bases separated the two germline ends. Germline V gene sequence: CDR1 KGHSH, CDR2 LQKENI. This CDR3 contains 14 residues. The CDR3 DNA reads TGTGCCAGCTCACCACGGGACTCCTACAATGAGCAGTTCTTC. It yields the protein CASSPRDSYNEQFF.

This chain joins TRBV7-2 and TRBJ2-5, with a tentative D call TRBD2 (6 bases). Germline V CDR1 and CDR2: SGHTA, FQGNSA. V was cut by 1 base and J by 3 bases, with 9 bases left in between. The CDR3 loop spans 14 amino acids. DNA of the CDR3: TGTGCCAGCAGCTTAGGGTTAGCGGAAGAGACCCAGTACTTC. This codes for CASSLGLAEETQYF. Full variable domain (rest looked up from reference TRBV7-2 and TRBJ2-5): GAGVSQSPSNKVTEKGKDVELRCDPISGHTALYWYRQSLGQGLEFLIYFQGNSAPDKSGLPSDRFSAERTGGSVSTLTIQRTQQEDSAVYLCASSLGLAEETQYFGPGTRLLVL.

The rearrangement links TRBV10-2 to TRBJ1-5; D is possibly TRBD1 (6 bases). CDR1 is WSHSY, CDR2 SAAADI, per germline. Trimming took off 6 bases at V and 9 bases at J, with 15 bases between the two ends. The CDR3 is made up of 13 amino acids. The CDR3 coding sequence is TGCGCCAGCAGGAGGACACAGGGTTGGCCCCAGCATTTT. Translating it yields CASRRTQGWPQHF.

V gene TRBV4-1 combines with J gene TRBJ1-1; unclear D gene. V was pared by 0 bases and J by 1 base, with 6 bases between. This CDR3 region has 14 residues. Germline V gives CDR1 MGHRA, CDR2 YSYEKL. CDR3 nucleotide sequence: TGCGCCAGCAGCCAAGAAGAGACGAACACTGAAGCTTTCTTT. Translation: CASSQEETNTEAFF.

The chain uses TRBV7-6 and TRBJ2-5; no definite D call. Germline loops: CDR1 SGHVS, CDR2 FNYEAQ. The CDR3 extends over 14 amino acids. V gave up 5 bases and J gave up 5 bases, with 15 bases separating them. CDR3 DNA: TGTGCCAGCAGCACCGACCCCACCGGGGAGACCCAGTACTTC. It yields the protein CASSTDPTGETQYF.

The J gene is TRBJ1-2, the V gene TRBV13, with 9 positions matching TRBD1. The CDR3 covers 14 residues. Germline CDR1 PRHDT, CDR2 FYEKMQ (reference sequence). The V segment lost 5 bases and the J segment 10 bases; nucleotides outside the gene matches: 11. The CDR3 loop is CASSRTGAPGIYTF. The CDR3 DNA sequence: TGTGCCAGCAGCCGGACAGGGGCTCCCGGGATCTACACCTTC.

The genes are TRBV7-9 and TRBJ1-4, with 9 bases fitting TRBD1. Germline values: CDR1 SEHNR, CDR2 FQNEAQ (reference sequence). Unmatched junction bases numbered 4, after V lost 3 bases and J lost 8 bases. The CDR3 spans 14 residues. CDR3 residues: CASSFGTGREKLFF. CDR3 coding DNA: TGTGCCAGCAGCTTCGGGACAGGGAGGGAAAAACTGTTTTTT.

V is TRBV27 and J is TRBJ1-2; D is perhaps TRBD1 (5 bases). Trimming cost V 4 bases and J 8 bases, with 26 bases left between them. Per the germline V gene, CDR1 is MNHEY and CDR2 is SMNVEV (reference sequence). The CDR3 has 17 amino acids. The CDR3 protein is CASSSESLGGRGRGYTF. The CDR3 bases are TGTGCCAGCAGTTCCGAAAGTCTCGGGGGGAGGGGTAGGGGCTACACCTTC.

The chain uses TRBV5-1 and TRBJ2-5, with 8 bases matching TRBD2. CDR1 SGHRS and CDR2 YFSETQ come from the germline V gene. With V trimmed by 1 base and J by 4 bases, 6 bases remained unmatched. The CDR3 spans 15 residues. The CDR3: CASSLRAGAVETQYF. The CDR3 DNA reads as TGCGCCAGCAGCTTGAGAGCGGGGGCAGTAGAGACCCAGTACTTC.

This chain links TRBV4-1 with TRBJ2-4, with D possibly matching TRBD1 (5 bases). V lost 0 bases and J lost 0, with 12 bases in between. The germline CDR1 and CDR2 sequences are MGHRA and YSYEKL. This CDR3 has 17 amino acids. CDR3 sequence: CASSQEPLGVAKNIQYF. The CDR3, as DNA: TGCGCCAGCAGCCAAGAACCGCTAGGGGTAGCCAAAAACATTCAGTACTTC.

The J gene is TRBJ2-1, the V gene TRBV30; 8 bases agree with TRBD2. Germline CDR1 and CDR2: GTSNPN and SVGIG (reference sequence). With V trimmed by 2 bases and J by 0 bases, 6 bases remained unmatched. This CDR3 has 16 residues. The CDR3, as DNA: TGTGCCTGGAGTCTCGGGGGGGGCCGCTCCTACAATGAGCAGTTCTTC. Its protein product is CAWSLGGGRSYNEQFF. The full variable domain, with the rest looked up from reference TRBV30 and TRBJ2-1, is SQTIHQWPATLVQPVGSPLSLECTVEGTSNPNLYWYRQAAGRGLQLLFYSVGIGQISSEVPQNLSASRPQDRQFILSSKKLLLSDSGFYLCAWSLGGGRSYNEQFFGPGTRLTVL.

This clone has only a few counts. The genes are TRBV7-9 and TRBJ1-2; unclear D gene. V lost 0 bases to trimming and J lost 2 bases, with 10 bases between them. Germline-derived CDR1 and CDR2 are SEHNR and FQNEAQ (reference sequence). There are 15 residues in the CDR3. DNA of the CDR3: TGTGCCAGCAGCTTAGCGGAGGACCCGAACTATGGCTACACCTTC. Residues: CASSLAEDPNYGYTF.

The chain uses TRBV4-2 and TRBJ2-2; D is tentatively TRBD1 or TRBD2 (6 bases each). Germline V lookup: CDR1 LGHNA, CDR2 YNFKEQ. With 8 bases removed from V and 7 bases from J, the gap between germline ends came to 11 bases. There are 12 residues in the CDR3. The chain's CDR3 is CASLGGGGELFF. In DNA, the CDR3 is TGTGCCAGCTTAGGAGGGGGCGGGGAGCTGTTTTTT.

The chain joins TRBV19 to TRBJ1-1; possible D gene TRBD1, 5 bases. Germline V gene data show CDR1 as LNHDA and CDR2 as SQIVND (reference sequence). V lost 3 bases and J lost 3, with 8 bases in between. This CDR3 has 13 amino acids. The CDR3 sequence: CASSIFRDTEAFF. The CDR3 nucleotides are TGTGCCAGTAGTATCTTCAGGGACACTGAAGCTTTCTTT.

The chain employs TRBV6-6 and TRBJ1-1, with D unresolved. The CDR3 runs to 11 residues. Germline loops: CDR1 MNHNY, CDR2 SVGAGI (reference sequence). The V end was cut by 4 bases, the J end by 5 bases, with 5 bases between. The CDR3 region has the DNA TGTGCCAGCAGTTTAGGGACTGAAGCTTTCTTT. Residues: CASSLGTEAFF.

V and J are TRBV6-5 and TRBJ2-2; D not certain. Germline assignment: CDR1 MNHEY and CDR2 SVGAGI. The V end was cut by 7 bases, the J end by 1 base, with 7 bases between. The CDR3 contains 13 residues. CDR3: CASTRQNTGELFF. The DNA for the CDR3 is TGTGCCAGCACCAGACAGAACACCGGGGAGCTGTTTTTT.

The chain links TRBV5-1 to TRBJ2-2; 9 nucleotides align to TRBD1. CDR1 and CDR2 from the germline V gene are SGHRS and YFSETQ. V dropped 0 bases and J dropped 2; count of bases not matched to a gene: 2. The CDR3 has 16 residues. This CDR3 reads CASSLADRGNTGELFF. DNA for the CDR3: TGCGCCAGCAGCTTGGCGGACAGGGGAAACACCGGGGAGCTGTTTTTT.